This T cell receptor beta chain emerged from a study of CD8+CD57+ T cells in acquired aplastic anemia. Across the study: CD4+ and CD8+ cells, once sorted, gave DNA averaging 3.2 ug.

Between the trimmed V and J ends, which lost 6 bases and 0 bases, there was a span of 14 bases. CDR3 length: 15 amino acids. Flow cytometry had shown expanded CD8+CD57+ cells in the patients chosen for sequencing. CDR3 and TCR beta VDJ profiling relied on genomic DNA as the template. MiXCR, run by TCRdb on the reads, gives a single entry per CDR3 protein. The repertoire consists of about 160,000 distinct CDR3 sequences, with approximately 51% occurring once and the leading ten covering about 2.9%. This clonotype was detected many times. V gene TRBV12-3 or TRBV12-4 combines with J gene TRBJ1-2; D may be TRBD1 (6 bases). This sequence originates from a human donor with aplastic anemia. The specimen was sorted CD4+, CD8+, or CD8+CD57+ T cells (not recorded which) from PBMCs. CDR3 bases: TGTGCCAGCAGCCCACAGGGTATAACTAACTATGGCTACACCTTC. Translation: CASSPQGITNYGYTF.